This record concerns one TCR beta chain sequence. This sample is drawn from a study of tumor and adjacent non-tumor tissue in lung cancer. TCRbeta libraries were built with three rounds of nested PCR, modified from ARM-PCR. MiXCR, applied by TCRdb to the multiplex PCR reads, yields one record per CDR3 protein. Among more than 75,000 distinct CDR3 sequences listed, around 70% were seen once. RNA was extracted from bulk tissue without any cell sorting. Sequencing input: lung tumor tissue. The sequence was obtained from a woman between 65 and 79 years old with non-small cell lung cancer.

The CDR3 coding sequence is TGTGCCAGCAGTTGGTTAGCGGGCCCAACAGATAGGCATTATTTT. Its translation is CASSWLAGPTDRHYF. This chain uses TRBV12-3 or TRBV12-4 with TRBJ2-3, with 7 bases identical to TRBD2. The CDR3 runs to 15 residues. V lost 4 bases and J lost 15; bases outside the gene matches: 19.